This T cell receptor beta chain was sequenced for a study of blood T cell repertoires in COVID-19. At the level of the study: PBMCs, B-cell-depleted T cells, or T cells were the source of the cDNA or gDNA that made up the material.

Germline CDR1 reads SQVTM; CDR2 reads ANQGSEA. V gave up 6 bases and J gave up 7 bases; unmatched junction bases: 7. The CDR3 is 14 residues long. Participant-reported clinical history was the basis for cohort assignment. Recovered status applied to Cohort 3 donors who had two consecutive negative PCRs. It also applied to those with clearance or with symptom resolution. Here immunoSEQ multiplex PCR was the method, and the copy in TCRdb shows in-frame clones only, minus some. The sample gives roughly 280,000 clones, roughly 90% of which show up once; 1.5% to 2% is in the top ten. This TCR was recovered from an older woman who had recovered from COVID-19. Source material: PBMCs or T cells enriched from blood (not recorded which). V usage is TRBV29-1 and J usage is TRBJ2-1; TRBD2 agrees at 12 bases. The CDR3 sequence: CSVLGLAGTNEQFF. The CDR3 region has the DNA TGCAGCGTCCTTGGACTAGCGGGAACGAATGAGCAGTTCTTC.